This entry describes one T cell receptor beta chain. This sample stems from a study of shared clonotypes between healthy human individuals. Running of the assay took place at deep level. Sequencing was performed with immunoSEQ multiplex PCR; in TCRdb, only in-frame clones are kept and a portion is missing. The sample has approximately 1.1 million clones; 78% are singletons. The trim removed 0 bases at V and 12 bases at J, leaving 6 bases unmatched. The CDR3 covers 14 residues. In germline, CDR1 is SGHVS, CDR2 FQNEAQ. The rearrangement joins TRBV7-8 to TRBJ1-4, with 8 positions matching TRBD1. This TCR was recovered from a man aged 18 to 29 in good health. Some clones in this sample may be carry-over from other donors' samples. The sample consisted of memory CD4+ T cells from PBMCs. Subset denoted: CD45RA-negative fraction. The CDR3 nucleotides read TGTGCCAGCAGCTTAGCAATGACAGGGGCTCAACTGTTTTTT. Translated: CASSLAMTGAQLFF.